This is a list of T cell receptor beta chains from one sample in a study of shared clonotypes between healthy human individuals. This table comes from immunoSEQ multiplex PCR, and its TCRdb copy is limited to in-frame clones, with some not included. The sample has about 960,000 clones; less than 85% are singletons. Source material: memory CD4+ T cells sorted from blood. All receptors come from a man between 18 and 35 years old in good health. CDR3s include the opening cysteine and the closing phenylalanine or tryptophan. The D gene is left open where the match is weak. Clone size appears in some rows only: once, few, many, or a class for an expanded clone.

J: TRBJ1-1; size: .; D: .; V: TRBV2; CDR3: CASSVPPESPEAFF; DNA: TGTGCCAGCAGTGTACCTCCAGAATCTCCTGAAGCTTTCTTT
J: TRBJ2-7; size: .; D: TRBD2; V: TRBV5-1; CDR3: CASSLGSGSIYEQYF; DNA: TGCGCCAGCAGCTTAGGTAGCGGGAGTATTTACGAGCAGTACTTC
J: TRBJ2-3; size: .; D: .; V: TRBV7-2; CDR3: CASSPETYSTDTQYF; DNA: TGTGCCAGCAGCCCAGAAACATATAGCACAGATACGCAGTATTTT
J: TRBJ2-5; size: .; D: TRBD2; V: TRBV5-1; CDR3: CASSSLAGGWQETQYF; DNA: TGCGCCAGCAGCTCTCTAGCGGGAGGTTGGCAAGAGACCCAGTACTTC
J: TRBJ1-2; size: .; D: .; V: TRBV6-5; CDR3: CASSYRSYGGYTF; DNA: TGTGCCAGCAGTTACAGGTCCTATGGTGGCTACACCTTC
J: TRBJ2-1; size: .; D: TRBD1; V: TRBV7-2; CDR3: CASTAGTGYNEQFF; DNA: TGTGCCAGCACCGCCGGGACAGGATACAATGAGCAGTTCTTC
J: TRBJ1-2; size: .; D: TRBD1; V: TRBV19; CDR3: CASSSAGTGGGRGYTF; DNA: TGTGCCAGTAGTAGCGCCGGGACAGGGGGCGGTCGGGGCTACACCTTC
J: TRBJ2-3; size: .; D: .; V: TRBV7-2; CDR3: CASSLDYTDTQYF; DNA: TGTGCCAGCAGCTTGGACTACACAGATACGCAGTATTTT
J: TRBJ2-7; size: .; D: .; V: TRBV29-1; CDR3: CSVGPGTYEQYF; DNA: TGCAGCGTTGGGCCGGGAACCTACGAGCAGTACTTC
J: TRBJ2-1; size: few; D: .; V: TRBV6-6; CDR3: CASRPRGDDEQFF; DNA: TGTGCCAGCAGGCCGCGGGGAGACGATGAGCAGTTCTTC
J: TRBJ2-7; size: .; D: .; V: TRBV5-4; CDR3: CASSLAGQGGRSYEQYF; DNA: TGTGCCAGCAGCTTGGCGGGGCAGGGCGGACGCTCCTACGAGCAGTACTTC
J: TRBJ2-7; size: .; D: TRBD1; V: TRBV28; CDR3: CASFGTGARASSYEQYF; DNA: TGTGCCAGCTTCGGGACAGGGGCGCGGGCCTCCTCCTACGAGCAGTACTTC
J: TRBJ1-6; size: .; D: .; V: TRBV28; CDR3: CASSFYGLNSPLHF; DNA: TGTGCCAGCAGTTTTTATGGCCTTAATTCACCCCTCCACTTT
J: TRBJ2-5; size: .; D: .; V: TRBV5-6; CDR3: CASSSDFLRGETQYF; DNA: TGTGCCAGCAGCTCAGACTTTCTTAGGGGTGAGACCCAGTACTTC
J: TRBJ2-7; size: once; D: TRBD1; V: TRBV2; CDR3: CASSFMGQGADEQYF; DNA: TGTGCCAGCAGCTTCATGGGGCAGGGGGCCGACGAGCAGTACTTC
J: TRBJ2-3; size: .; D: .; V: TRBV30; CDR3: CAWSAGNTQYF; DNA: TGTGCCTGGAGTGCGGGGAATACGCAGTATTTT
J: TRBJ1-2; size: few; D: .; V: TRBV2; CDR3: CASSLDSYGYTF; DNA: TGTGCCAGCAGCTTGGACAGCTATGGCTACACCTTC
J: TRBJ1-1; size: .; D: .; V: TRBV28; CDR3: CASRVQKLGHTEAFF; DNA: TGTGCCAGCAGGGTCCAAAAGTTGGGGCACACTGAAGCTTTCTTT
J: TRBJ1-2; size: .; D: .; V: TRBV2; CDR3: CASSEGGRNYGYTF; DNA: TGTGCCAGCAGTGAAGGGGGCAGGAACTATGGCTACACCTTC
J: TRBJ2-5; size: .; D: TRBD2; V: TRBV10-3; CDR3: CATRLAGEETQYF; DNA: TGTGCCACGAGACTAGCGGGAGAAGAGACCCAGTACTTC
J: TRBJ2-7; size: .; D: TRBD2; V: TRBV6-5; CDR3: CASSYSGGRVSYEQYF; DNA: TGTGCCAGCAGTTACTCGGGCGGGAGGGTATCCTACGAGCAGTACTTC
J: TRBJ1-3; size: few; D: .; V: TRBV2; CDR3: CASRAGSSGNTIYF; DNA: TGTGCCAGCAGGGCCGGGTCCTCTGGAAACACCATATATTTT
J: TRBJ2-3; size: .; D: TRBD2; V: TRBV6-1; CDR3: CASSDPLAGGQDTQYF; DNA: TGTGCCAGCAGTGACCCACTAGCGGGGGGGCAAGATACGCAGTATTTT
J: TRBJ2-2; size: .; D: TRBD2; V: TRBV7-6; CDR3: CASSFGRGNTGELFF; DNA: TGTGCCAGCAGCTTCGGGAGGGGGAACACCGGGGAGCTGTTTTTT
J: TRBJ1-2; size: once; D: TRBD1; V: TRBV18; CDR3: CASSPPGQGRHGYTF; DNA: TGTGCCAGCTCACCACCGGGACAGGGACGTCATGGCTACACCTTC
J: TRBJ2-3; size: .; D: .; V: TRBV5-1; CDR3: CASSSDYFGTDTQYF; DNA: TGCGCCAGCAGCTCGGACTACTTTGGGACAGATACGCAGTATTTT
J: TRBJ2-5; size: .; D: .; V: TRBV12-5; CDR3: CASGPPGPRETQYF; DNA: TGTGCTAGTGGCCCCCCCGGCCCCCGGGAGACCCAGTACTTC
J: TRBJ1-3; size: .; D: .; V: TRBV2; CDR3: CASSVSGSGNTIYF; DNA: TGTGCCAGCAGTGTTTCAGGGAGTGGAAACACCATATATTTT
J: TRBJ2-7; size: few; D: .; V: TRBV27; CDR3: CASRANSGPEQYF; DNA: TGTGCCAGCCGAGCTAACTCCGGGCCCGAGCAGTACTTC
J: TRBJ2-1; size: once; D: .; V: TRBV7-7; CDR3: CASSPGPRGGNEQFF; DNA: TGTGCTAGCAGCCCGGGGCCCCGCGGCGGCAATGAGCAGTTCTTC
J: TRBJ1-5; size: .; D: .; V: TRBV28; CDR3: CASSPSVQPQHF; DNA: TGTGCCAGCAGTCCGTCGGTCCAGCCCCAGCATTTT
J: TRBJ2-6; size: few; D: .; V: TRBV7-9; CDR3: CASSFRGGGANVLTF; DNA: TGTGCCAGCAGCTTCCGGGGTGGCGGGGCCAACGTCCTGACTTTC
J: TRBJ2-1; size: few; D: .; V: TRBV29-1; CDR3: CSVESGKNEQFF; DNA: TGCAGCGTTGAAAGTGGCAAAAATGAGCAGTTCTTC
J: TRBJ2-7; size: few; D: .; V: TRBV30; CDR3: CAWAAGKTGGEQYF; DNA: TGTGCCTGGGCAGCAGGGAAAACCGGGGGTGAGCAGTACTTC
J: TRBJ1-2; size: .; D: TRBD1; V: TRBV2; CDR3: CASSVRDRETNYGYTF; DNA: TGTGCCAGCAGTGTCAGAGACAGGGAAACCAACTATGGCTACACCTTC